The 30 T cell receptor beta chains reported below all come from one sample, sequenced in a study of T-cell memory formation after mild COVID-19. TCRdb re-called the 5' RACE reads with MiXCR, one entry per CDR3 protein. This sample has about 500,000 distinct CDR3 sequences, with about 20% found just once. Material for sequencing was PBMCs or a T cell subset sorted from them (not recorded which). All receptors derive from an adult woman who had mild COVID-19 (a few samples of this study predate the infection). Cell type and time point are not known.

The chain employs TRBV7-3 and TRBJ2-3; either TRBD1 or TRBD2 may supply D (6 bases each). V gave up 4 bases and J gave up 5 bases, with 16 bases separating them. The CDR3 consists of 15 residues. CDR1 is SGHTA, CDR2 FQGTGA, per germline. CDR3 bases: TGTGCCAGCAGCTCGAAAAGGGGGGCAGGAGATACGCAGTATTTT. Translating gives CASSSKRGAGDTQYF.

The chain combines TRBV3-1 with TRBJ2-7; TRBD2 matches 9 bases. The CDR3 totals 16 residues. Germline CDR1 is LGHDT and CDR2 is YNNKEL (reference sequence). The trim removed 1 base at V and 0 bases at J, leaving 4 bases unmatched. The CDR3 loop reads CASSQVGREGSYEQYF. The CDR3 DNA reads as TGTGCCAGCAGCCAAGTGGGGCGGGAGGGCTCCTACGAGCAGTACTTC.

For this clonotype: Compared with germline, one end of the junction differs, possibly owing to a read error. CDR3 amino acids: CASSPTSGSSYEEYF. The CDR3 bases are TGCGCCAGCAGCCCCACTAGCGGGAGCTCCTACGAGGAGTACTTC. V is TRBV5-1 and J is TRBJ2-7, with 11 bases that match TRBD2. Germline lookup yields CDR1 SGHRS and CDR2 YFSETQ. This CDR3 contains 15 residues.

Here the CDR3 DNA reads TGCAGCGCACCGCGACAGGGGCGGGGGTATGGCTACACCTTC. Protein sequence: CSAPRQGRGYGYTF. V usage is TRBV29-1 and J usage is TRBJ1-2; 8 nucleotides agree with TRBD1. J lost 5 bases, V lost 7 bases, and 12 bases had no gene match. Germline CDR1 SQVTM, CDR2 ANQGSEA. The CDR3 has 14 residues.

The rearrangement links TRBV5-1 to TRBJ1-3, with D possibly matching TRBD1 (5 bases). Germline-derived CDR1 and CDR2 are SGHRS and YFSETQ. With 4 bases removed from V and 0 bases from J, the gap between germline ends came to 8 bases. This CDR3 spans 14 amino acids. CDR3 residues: CASSEGLSGNTIYF. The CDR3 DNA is TGCGCCAGCAGCGAGGGGCTCTCTGGAAACACCATATATTTT.

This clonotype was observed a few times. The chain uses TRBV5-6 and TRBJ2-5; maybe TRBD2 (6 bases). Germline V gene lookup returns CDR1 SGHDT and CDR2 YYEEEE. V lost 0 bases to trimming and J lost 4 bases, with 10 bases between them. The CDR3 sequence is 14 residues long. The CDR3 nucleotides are TGTGCCAGCAGCTTGGGTGATAGCGGAGAGACCCAGTACTTC. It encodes CASSLGDSGETQYF.

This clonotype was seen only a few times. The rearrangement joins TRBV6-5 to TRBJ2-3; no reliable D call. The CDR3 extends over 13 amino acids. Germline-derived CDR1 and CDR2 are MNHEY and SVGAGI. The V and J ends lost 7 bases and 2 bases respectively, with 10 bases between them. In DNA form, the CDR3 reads TGTGCCAGCACGGCGGTAAACACAGATACGCAGTATTTT. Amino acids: CASTAVNTDTQYF.

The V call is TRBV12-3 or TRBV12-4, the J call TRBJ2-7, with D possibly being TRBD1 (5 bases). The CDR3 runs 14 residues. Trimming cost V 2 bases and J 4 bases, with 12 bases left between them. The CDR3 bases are TGTGCCAGCAGTTTAAGGACAAACCATTACGAGCAGTACTTC. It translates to CASSLRTNHYEQYF.

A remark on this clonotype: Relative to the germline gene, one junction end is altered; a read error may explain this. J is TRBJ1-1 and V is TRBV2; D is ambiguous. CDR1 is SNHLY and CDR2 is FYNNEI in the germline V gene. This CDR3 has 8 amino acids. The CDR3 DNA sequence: TGTGCCAGCACTGAAGCTTTCTTT. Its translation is CASTEAFF.

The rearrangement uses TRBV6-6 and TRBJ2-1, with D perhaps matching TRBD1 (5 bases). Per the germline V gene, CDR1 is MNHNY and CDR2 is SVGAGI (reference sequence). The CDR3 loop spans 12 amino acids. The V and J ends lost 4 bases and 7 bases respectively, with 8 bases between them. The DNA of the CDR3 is TGTGCCAGCAGTTCCAAGGGGAATGAGCAGTTCTTC. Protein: CASSSKGNEQFF.

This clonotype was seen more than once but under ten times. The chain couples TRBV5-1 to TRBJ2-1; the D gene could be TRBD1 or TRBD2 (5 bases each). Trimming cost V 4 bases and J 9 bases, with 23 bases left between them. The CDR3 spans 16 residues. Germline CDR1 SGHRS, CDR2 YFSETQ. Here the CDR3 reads CASSRDQTVMGSEQFF. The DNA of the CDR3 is TGCGCCAGCAGCCGGGACCAGACAGTCATGGGGAGTGAGCAGTTCTTC.

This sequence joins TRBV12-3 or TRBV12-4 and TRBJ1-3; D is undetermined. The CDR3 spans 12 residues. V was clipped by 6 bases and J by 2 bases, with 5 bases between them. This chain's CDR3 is CASSHAGNTIYF. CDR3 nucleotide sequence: TGTGCCAGCAGCCACGCTGGAAACACCATATATTTT.

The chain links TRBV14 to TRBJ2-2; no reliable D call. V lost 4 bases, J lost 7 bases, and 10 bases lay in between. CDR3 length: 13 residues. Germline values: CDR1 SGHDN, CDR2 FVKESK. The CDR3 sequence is CASSPRPDGELFF. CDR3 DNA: TGTGCCAGCAGCCCGAGACCTGACGGGGAGCTGTTTTTT. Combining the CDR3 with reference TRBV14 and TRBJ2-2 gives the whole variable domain EAGVTQFPSHSVIEKGQTVTLRCDPISGHDNLYWYRRVMGKEIKFLLHFVKESKQDESGMPNNRFLAERTGGTYSTLKVQPAELEDSGVYFCASSPRPDGELFFGEGSRLTVL.

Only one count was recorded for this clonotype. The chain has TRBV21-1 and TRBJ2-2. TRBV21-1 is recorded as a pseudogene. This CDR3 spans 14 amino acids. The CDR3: CASSKEPHTGELFF. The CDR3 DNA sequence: TGTGCCAGCAGCAAAGAACCACACACCGGGGAGCTGTTTTTT.

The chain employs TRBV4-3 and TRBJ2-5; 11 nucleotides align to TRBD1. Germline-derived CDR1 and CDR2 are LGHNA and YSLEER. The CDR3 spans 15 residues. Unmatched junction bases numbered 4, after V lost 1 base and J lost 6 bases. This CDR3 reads CASSQGTGGFQTQYF. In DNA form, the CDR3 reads TGCGCCAGCAGCCAAGGGACAGGGGGCTTTCAGACCCAGTACTTC.

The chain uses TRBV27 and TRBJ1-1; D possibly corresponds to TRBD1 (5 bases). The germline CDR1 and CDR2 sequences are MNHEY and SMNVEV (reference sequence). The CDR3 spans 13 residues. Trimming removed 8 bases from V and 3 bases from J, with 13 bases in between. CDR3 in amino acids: CASHRKGYTEAFF. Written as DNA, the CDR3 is TGTGCCAGCCACCGGAAGGGGTACACTGAAGCTTTCTTT.

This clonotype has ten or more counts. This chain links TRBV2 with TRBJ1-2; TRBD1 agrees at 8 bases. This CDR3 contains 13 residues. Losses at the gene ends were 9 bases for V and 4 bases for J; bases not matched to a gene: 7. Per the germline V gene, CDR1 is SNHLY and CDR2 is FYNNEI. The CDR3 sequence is CASSTGDGYGYTF. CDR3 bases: TGTGCCAGTTCGACAGGGGACGGCTATGGCTACACCTTC.

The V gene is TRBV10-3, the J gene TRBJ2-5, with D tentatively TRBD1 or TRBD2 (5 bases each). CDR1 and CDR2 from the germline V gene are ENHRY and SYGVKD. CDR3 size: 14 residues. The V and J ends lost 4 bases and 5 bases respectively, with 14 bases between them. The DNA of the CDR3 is TGTGCCATCAGTGGAAAGAGGGGCGATGAGACCCAGTACTTC. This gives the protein CAISGKRGDETQYF.

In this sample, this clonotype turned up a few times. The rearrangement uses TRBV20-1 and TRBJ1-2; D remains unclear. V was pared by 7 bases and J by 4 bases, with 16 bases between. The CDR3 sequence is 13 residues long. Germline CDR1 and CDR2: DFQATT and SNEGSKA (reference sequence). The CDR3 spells CSGNSGSSYGYTF. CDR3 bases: TGCAGTGGAAATAGCGGGTCCAGCTATGGCTACACCTTC.

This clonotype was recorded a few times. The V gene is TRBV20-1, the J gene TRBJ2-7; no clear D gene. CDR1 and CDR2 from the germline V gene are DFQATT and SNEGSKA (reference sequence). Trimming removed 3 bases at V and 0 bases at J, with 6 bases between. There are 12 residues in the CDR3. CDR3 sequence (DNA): TGCAGTGCTAGCCGCTTCTCCTACGAGCAGTACTTC. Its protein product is CSASRFSYEQYF.

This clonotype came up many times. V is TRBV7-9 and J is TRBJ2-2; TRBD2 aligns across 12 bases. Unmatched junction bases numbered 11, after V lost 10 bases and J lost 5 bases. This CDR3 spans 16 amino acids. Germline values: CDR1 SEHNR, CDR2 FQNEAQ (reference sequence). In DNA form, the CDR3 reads TGTGCCACTCCGGGACTAGCGGGTCTAGAGACCGGGGAGCTGTTTTTT. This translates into CATPGLAGLETGELFF.

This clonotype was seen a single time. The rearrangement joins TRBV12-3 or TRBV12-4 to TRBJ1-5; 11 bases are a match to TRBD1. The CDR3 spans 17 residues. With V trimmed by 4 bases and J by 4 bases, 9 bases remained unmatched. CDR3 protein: CASSSIWTGGQNQPQHF. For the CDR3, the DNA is TGTGCCAGCAGTTCGATCTGGACAGGGGGCCAAAATCAGCCCCAGCATTTT.

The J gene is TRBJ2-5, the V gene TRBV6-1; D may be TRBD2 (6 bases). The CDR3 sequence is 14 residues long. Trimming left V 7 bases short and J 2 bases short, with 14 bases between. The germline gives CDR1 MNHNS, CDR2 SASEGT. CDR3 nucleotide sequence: TGTGCCAGCATCGTCCAACGGGGGCAAGAGACCCAGTACTTC. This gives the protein CASIVQRGQETQYF.

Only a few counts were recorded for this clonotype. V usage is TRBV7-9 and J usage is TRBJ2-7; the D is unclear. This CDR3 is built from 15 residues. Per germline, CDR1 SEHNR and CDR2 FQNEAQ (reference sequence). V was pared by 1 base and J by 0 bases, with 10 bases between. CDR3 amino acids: CASSLVSYSSYEQYF. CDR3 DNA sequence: TGTGCCAGCAGCTTAGTGAGTTACAGCTCCTACGAGCAGTACTTC.

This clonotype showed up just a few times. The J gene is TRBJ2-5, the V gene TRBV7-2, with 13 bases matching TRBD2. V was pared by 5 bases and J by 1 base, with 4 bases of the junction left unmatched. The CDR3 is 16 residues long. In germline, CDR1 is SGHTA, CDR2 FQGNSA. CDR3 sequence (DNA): TGTGCCAGCAGCCCTCGGACTAGCGGGAGCCAAGAGACCCAGTACTTC. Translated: CASSPRTSGSQETQYF.

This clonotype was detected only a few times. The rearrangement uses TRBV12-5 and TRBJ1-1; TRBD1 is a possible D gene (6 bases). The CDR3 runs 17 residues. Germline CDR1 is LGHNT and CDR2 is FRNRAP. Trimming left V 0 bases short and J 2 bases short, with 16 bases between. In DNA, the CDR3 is TGTGCTAGTGGTTTGGTACTCTCAGGGGTTTTCAACACTGAAGCTTTCTTT. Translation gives CASGLVLSGVFNTEAFF.

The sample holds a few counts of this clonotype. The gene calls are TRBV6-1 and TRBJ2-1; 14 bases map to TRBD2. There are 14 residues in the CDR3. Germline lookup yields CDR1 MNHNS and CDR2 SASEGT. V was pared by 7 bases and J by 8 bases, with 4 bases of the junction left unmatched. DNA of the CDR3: TGTGCCAGCACGACTAGCGGGAGGGGGGATGAGCAGTTCTTC. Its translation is CASTTSGRGDEQFF.

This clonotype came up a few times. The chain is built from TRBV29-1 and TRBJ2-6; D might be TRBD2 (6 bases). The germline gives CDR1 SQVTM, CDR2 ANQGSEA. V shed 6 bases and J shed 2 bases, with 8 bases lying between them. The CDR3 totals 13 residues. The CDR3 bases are TGCAGCGTGGGCGGGACTGGGGCCAACGTCCTGACTTTC. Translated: CSVGGTGANVLTF. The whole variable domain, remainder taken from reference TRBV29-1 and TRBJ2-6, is SAVISQKPSRDICQRGTSLTIQCQVDSQVTMMFWYRQQPGQSLTLIATANQGSEATYESGFVIDKFPISRPNLTFSTLTVSNMSPEDSSIYLCSVGGTGANVLTFGAGSRLTVL.

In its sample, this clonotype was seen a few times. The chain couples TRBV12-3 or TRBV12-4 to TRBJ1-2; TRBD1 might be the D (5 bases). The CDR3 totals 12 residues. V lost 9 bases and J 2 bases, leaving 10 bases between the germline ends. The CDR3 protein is CASRQFNYGYTF. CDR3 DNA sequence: TGTGCCAGTCGACAGTTCAACTATGGCTACACCTTC.

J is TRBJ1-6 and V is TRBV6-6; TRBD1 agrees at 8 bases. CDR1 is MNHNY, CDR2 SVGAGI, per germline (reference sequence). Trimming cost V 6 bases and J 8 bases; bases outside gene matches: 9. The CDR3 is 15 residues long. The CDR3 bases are TGTGCCAGCAGCCAACCACCGACAGGGGATTCACCCCTCCACTTT. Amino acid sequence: CASSQPPTGDSPLHF.